The 2 T cell receptor beta chains given below trace back to one sample, sequenced in a study of blood T cell repertoires in COVID-19. Profiling relied on immunoSEQ multiplex PCR, and the TCRdb table lists in-frame clones only, not all of them. The sample consists of about 300,000 clones, more than 80% of them appearing once. Source material: PBMCs or T cells enriched from blood (not recorded which). The receptor set was obtained from a woman in her thirties who had recovered from COVID-19.

The rearrangement links TRBV11-2 to TRBJ1-4; no clear D. CDR1 and CDR2 (germline): SGHAT, FQNNGV. The CDR3 extends over 17 amino acids. V lost 0 bases and J lost 0, with 11 bases in between. CDR3 protein: CASSLEGSTSTNEKLFF. The CDR3 coding sequence is TGTGCCAGCAGCTTAGAGGGCAGCACCTCAACTAATGAAAAACTGTTTTTT. The full variable domain, with the rest looked up from reference TRBV11-2 and TRBJ1-4, is EAGVAQSPRYKIIEKRQSVAFWCNPISGHATLYWYQQILGQGPKLLIQFQNNGVVDDSQLPKDRFSAERLKGVDSTLKIQPAKLEDSAVYLCASSLEGSTSTNEKLFFGSGTQLSVL.

The chain links TRBV7-9 to TRBJ1-4; 11 positions match TRBD1. In germline, CDR1 is SEHNR, CDR2 FQNEAQ (reference sequence). This CDR3 spans 17 amino acids. J lost 8 bases, V lost 1 base, and 9 bases had no gene match. For the CDR3, the DNA is TGTGCCAGCAGCTTAGGGACCCGGGGACAGGGGGAGGAAAAACTGTTTTTT. This encodes CASSLGTRGQGEEKLFF.